The 24 T cell receptor beta chains given below trace back to one sample, sequenced in a study of shared clonotypes between healthy human individuals. Assay used: immunoSEQ multiplex PCR; TCRdb lists only in-frame clones, some missing. This repertoire shows 2 million to 2.5 million clones, around 95% found once; its top ten account for approximately 0.13%. Sequencing used naive CD4+ T cells sorted from blood. Subset reported: CD45RA+ positively selected. The receptors shown here come from a man in his late teens or twenties in good health.

On this clone itself: The same CDR3 can be traced to other DNA sequences in this sample. The rearrangement joins TRBV7-9 to TRBJ2-1, with 9 nucleotides matching TRBD2. Germline V gene sequence: CDR1 SEHNR, CDR2 FQNEAQ (reference sequence). V trimming: 7 bases; J trimming: 3 bases; junction bases outside the gene matches: 4. CDR3 length: 14 residues. CDR3 sequence (DNA): TGTGCCAGCAAGGCGGGAGGGATCTACAATGAGCAGTTCTTC. Translated: CASKAGGIYNEQFF.

The rearrangement uses TRBV19 and TRBJ1-6, with 8 positions matching TRBD1. This CDR3 has 17 amino acids. Germline V gene lookup returns CDR1 LNHDA and CDR2 SQIVND (reference sequence). V lost 2 bases, J lost 6 bases, and 9 bases stayed unmatched. Here the CDR3 DNA reads TGTGCCAGTAGTATACGACCGGGACAGGCGATTAATTCACCCCTCCACTTT. As protein: CASSIRPGQAINSPLHF.

Turning to this clone: In the same sample, other DNA sequences code for this CDR3. Here the CDR3 DNA reads TGTGCCAGCAGCTTAGGTGGGGGCCCCGCTTACGAGCAGTACTTC. Its translation is CASSLGGGPAYEQYF. The chain is built from TRBV7-2 and TRBJ2-7, with TRBD1 as a possible D gene (6 bases). Trimming took off 1 base at V and 4 bases at J, with 14 bases between the two ends. Per the germline V gene, CDR1 is SGHTA and CDR2 is FQGNSA. The CDR3 spans 15 residues.

The chain has TRBV5-1 and TRBJ2-1; TRBD1 might be the D (5 bases). Germline CDR1 SGHRS, CDR2 YFSETQ. Trimming pared 3 bases from V and 2 bases from J, leaving 15 bases between. There are 16 residues in the CDR3. CDR3 region: CASSSGLQATYNEQFF. CDR3 coding DNA: TGCGCCAGCAGCTCCGGGCTACAGGCGACCTACAATGAGCAGTTCTTC.

V and J are TRBV5-8 and TRBJ1-6; D possibly corresponds to TRBD1 (5 bases). Per the germline V gene, CDR1 is SGHTS and CDR2 is YDEGEE. With 3 bases removed from V and 7 bases from J, the gap between germline ends came to 11 bases. This CDR3 region has 14 residues. The CDR3: CASSWKGKNSPLHF. The CDR3 DNA reads as TGTGCCAGCAGCTGGAAGGGGAAGAATTCACCCCTCCACTTT.

V usage is TRBV4-3 and J usage is TRBJ2-3, with a possible D match to TRBD1 (5 bases). From germline, CDR1 is LGHNA and CDR2 YSLEER. The CDR3 covers 15 residues. V was cut by 0 bases and J by 1 base, with 8 bases left in between. The CDR3 loop reads CASSQDDSRTDTQYF. The CDR3 nucleotides are TGCGCCAGCAGCCAAGATGACAGCCGCACAGATACGCAGTATTTT.

In the case of this clone: One junction end does not reproduce the germline sequence, and a read error may be involved. The V gene is TRBV7-7, the J gene TRBJ2-2; 9 nucleotides match TRBD2. Germline CDR1 reads SSHAT; CDR2 reads FNYEAQ (reference sequence). This CDR3 comprises 15 residues. The CDR3 DNA is TGTGCTAGCAGCTTAGCGGGAGTGAACACCGGGGAGCTGTTTTTT. Protein: CASSLAGVNTGELFF.

V is TRBV15 and J is TRBJ2-1, with D perhaps assigned TRBD1 or TRBD2 (5 bases each). The CDR3 loop spans 15 amino acids. The V end was cut by 1 base, the J end by 3 bases, with 10 bases between. Germline V lookup: CDR1 LNHNV, CDR2 YYDKDF (reference sequence). DNA of the CDR3: TGTGCCACCAGCAGAGGTGGGACGGACTACAATGAGCAGTTCTTC. This gives the protein CATSRGGTDYNEQFF.

Comments on this clone: This same CDR3 is encoded by further DNA sequences in the sample. V is TRBV7-9 and J is TRBJ2-3; D call uncertain. The CDR3 has 14 amino acids. CDR1 is SEHNR, CDR2 FQNEAQ, per germline (reference sequence). Trimming stripped 1 base from V and 0 bases from J, with 5 bases between. CDR3 sequence (DNA): TGTGCCAGCAGCTTAGGGCCTAGCACAGATACGCAGTATTTT. This sequence encodes CASSLGPSTDTQYF.

The chain couples TRBV4-3 to TRBJ2-7, with TRBD2 matching 15 bases. This CDR3 has 20 amino acids. The V and J ends lost 0 bases and 1 base, in that order; junction bases with no gene match: 10. Germline loops: CDR1 LGHNA, CDR2 YSLEER. For the CDR3, the DNA is TGCGCCAGCAGCCAAGATTGGGCAGGACTAGCGGGAGGGGGTTCCTACGAGCAGTACTTC. Amino acid sequence: CASSQDWAGLAGGGSYEQYF.

The chain uses TRBV2 and TRBJ2-4; D is possibly TRBD2 (6 bases). Germline V gene data show CDR1 as SNHLY and CDR2 as FYNNEI. The CDR3 is made up of 16 amino acids. V gave up 6 bases and J gave up 6 bases, with 21 bases separating them. CDR3 bases: TGTGCCAGCAGGGAGGGCGGGACTGGAGGAGGAAACATTCAGTACTTC. Translated, it gives CASREGGTGGGNIQYF.

V gene TRBV19 combines with J gene TRBJ1-4; D uncertain. The V gene lost 3 bases and the J gene lost 6 bases, with 5 bases spanning the gap. Germline CDR1 LNHDA, CDR2 SQIVND (reference sequence). The CDR3 consists of 12 residues. This chain's CDR3 is CASSMTDEKLFF. The DNA for the CDR3 is TGTGCCAGTAGTATGACTGATGAAAAACTGTTTTTT.

The chain couples TRBV7-9 to TRBJ1-2; D unclear. Germline values: CDR1 SEHNR, CDR2 FQNEAQ (reference sequence). The CDR3 extends over 14 amino acids. V was trimmed by 6 bases and J by 7 bases, leaving 18 bases between them. The CDR3 reads CASSFTLPSSGYTF. CDR3 sequence (DNA): TGTGCCAGCAGTTTCACCCTACCCTCCAGTGGCTACACCTTC.

A word on this clone: This specimen includes other DNA sequences encoding the same CDR3. The gene calls are TRBV18 and TRBJ2-2; D not resolved. In germline, CDR1 is KGHSH, CDR2 LQKENI. V gave up 6 bases and J gave up 3 bases, with 5 bases separating them. This CDR3 is 12 amino acids long. CDR3 sequence (DNA): TGTGCCAGCTCGTCTTACACCGGGGAGCTGTTTTTT. This gives the protein CASSSYTGELFF.

The chain employs TRBV5-4 and TRBJ1-2; 12 bases line up with TRBD1. Germline V lookup: CDR1 SGHNT, CDR2 YYREEE (reference sequence). V lost 4 bases to trimming and J lost 0 bases; unmatched junction nucleotides: 7. The CDR3 loop spans 17 amino acids. Written as DNA, the CDR3 is TGTGCCAGCAGCACGGGACAGGGGGCCAGTCCTAACTATGGCTACACCTTC. Translating it yields CASSTGQGASPNYGYTF.

The chain uses TRBV5-6 and TRBJ2-2, with D possibly being TRBD2 (6 bases). Looked up from germline, CDR1 is SGHDT and CDR2 is YYEEEE. Trimming stripped 5 bases from V and 3 bases from J, with 20 bases between. The CDR3 runs to 17 residues. CDR3: CASSLIRGIRDTGELFF. The CDR3 nucleotides read TGTGCCAGCAGTCTCATCCGGGGGATTAGAGACACCGGGGAGCTGTTTTTT.

The rearrangement joins TRBV6-6 to TRBJ1-5; D uncertain. This CDR3 is built from 13 residues. Germline CDR1 and CDR2: MNHNY and SVGAGI (reference sequence). V lost 6 bases, J lost 5 bases, and 11 bases lay in between. The CDR3 is CASSSTIYQPQHF. CDR3 DNA sequence: TGTGCCAGCAGCTCGACCATCTATCAGCCCCAGCATTTT.

There are a few counts of this clone. The chain has TRBV19 and TRBJ1-5; 8 bases are shared with TRBD1. Germline lookup yields CDR1 LNHDA and CDR2 SQIVND (reference sequence). Trimming cost V 5 bases and J 7 bases; bases outside gene matches: 4. The length of the CDR3 is 13 residues. The CDR3 nucleotides read TGTGCCAGTAGTTTTGACAGGGGACAGCCCCAGCATTTT. Translation gives CASSFDRGQPQHF.

The chain couples TRBV7-2 to TRBJ1-6; 7 positions match TRBD1. The trim removed 2 bases at V and 7 bases at J, leaving 5 bases unmatched. The CDR3 is made up of 15 amino acids. Germline CDR1 reads SGHTA; CDR2 reads FQGNSA. The CDR3 is CASSLRQGWNSPLHF. Written as DNA, the CDR3 is TGTGCCAGCAGCTTAAGACAGGGTTGGAATTCACCCCTCCACTTT.

J is TRBJ2-7 and V is TRBV7-6; weak D call: TRBD1 (5 bases). The V and J ends lost 1 base and 6 bases respectively, with 19 bases between them. Germline CDR1 reads SGHVS; CDR2 reads FNYEAQ. This CDR3 has 16 residues. CDR3 nucleotides: TGTGCCAGCAGCTTAGTGTCAGGGAAACGTTTTTCCGAGCAGTACTTC. Translation gives CASSLVSGKRFSEQYF.

This chain uses TRBV2 with TRBJ2-2; D uncertain. The CDR3 is made up of 13 amino acids. V was clipped by 4 bases and J by 4 bases, with 7 bases between them. Germline V gene lookup returns CDR1 SNHLY and CDR2 FYNNEI. The CDR3 reads CASSVETTGELFF. The DNA of the CDR3 is TGTGCCAGCAGTGTTGAGACCACCGGGGAGCTGTTTTTT. The full variable domain, rest sourced from reference TRBV2 and TRBJ2-2, is EPEVTQTPSHQVTQMGQEVILRCVPISNHLYFYWYRQILGQKVEFLVSFYNNEISEKSEIFDDQFSVERPDGSNFTLKIRSTKLEDSAMYFCASSVETTGELFFGEGSRLTVL.

The table lists this clone with a count of one. V gene TRBV6-1 combines with J gene TRBJ1-1; the D is unclear. The germline V and J ends were trimmed by 3 bases and 11 bases, with 19 bases remaining between them. Germline values: CDR1 MNHNS, CDR2 SASEGT. CDR3 length: 14 residues. The CDR3 protein is CASSDPGRESRAFF. The CDR3 coding sequence is TGTGCCAGCAGTGACCCCGGACGGGAGAGTAGGGCTTTCTTT.

A note on this clone: The junction departs from germline at one end; a sequencing error may be responsible. The chain combines TRBV5-1 with TRBJ2-1; a possible D gene is TRBD1 (6 bases). The germline V gene encodes CDR1 SGHRS and CDR2 YFSETQ. The CDR3 sequence is 15 residues long. The CDR3 DNA reads as TGCGCCAGCAGTTTGGGGGCCCGGGACACCCATTTTCTGTTCTTC. Amino acids: CASSLGARDTHFLFF.

This chain joins TRBV6-5 and TRBJ1-2, with TRBD1 matching over 11 bases. CDR1 is MNHEY and CDR2 is SVGAGI in the germline V gene. With V trimmed by 4 bases and J by 3 bases, 4 bases remained unmatched. The CDR3 consists of 15 residues. CDR3 coding DNA: TGTGCCAGCAGTTTTGGGACAGGGGGGGACTATGGCTACACCTTC. It encodes CASSFGTGGDYGYTF.